This entry concerns a single TCR beta chain. Antigen unknown. The CDR3 spans 15 residues. J was trimmed by 2 bases and V by 3 bases; bases with no gene match: 3. Germline CDR1 is SGDLS and CDR2 is YYNGEE. This entry is derived from a study of CD8 T cells in ankylosing spondylitis. Findings and limits, study-wide: A number of the motif variants had already been described in reactive arthritis synovial fluid and blood. A motif of eight highly homologous TCR beta variants was seen as apparently characteristic of ankylosing spondylitis blood.

TCRdb used MiXCR to reprocess the 5' RACE reads, holding one entry per CDR3 protein. This table holds roughly 450,000 distinct CDR3 sequences, about 24% found once. The source is a male donor with ankylosing spondylitis. Material: blood, either unsorted or a sorted T cell fraction (not recorded which). The J gene is TRBJ2-3, the V gene TRBV9; 10 bases map to TRBD2. CDR3 nucleotide sequence: TGTGCCAGCAGCGCTGGACTAGCGGTCACAGATACGCAGTATTTT. It specifies CASSAGLAVTDTQYF.